This is a list of T cell receptor beta chains from one sample in a study of blood T cell repertoires in COVID-19. Profiled with immunoSEQ multiplex PCR; TCRdb holds only in-frame clones, not every one. Among just under 90,000 clones listed, around 89% were seen once. Source material: peripheral blood. Every receptor here comes from a man between 60 and 75 years old with acute or convalescent COVID-19. CDR3s include the opening cysteine and the closing phenylalanine or tryptophan. D genes are given only for firm matches. Not all rows give a size; the values are once, few, many and, for expanded clones, a class.

v_gene	d_gene	j_gene	abundance	CDR3aa	CDR3nt
TRBV5-4	.	TRBJ1-6	.	CASTPSTAYNSPLHF	TGTGCCAGCACGCCTTCCACAGCTTATAATTCACCCCTCCACTTT
TRBV7-9	TRBD1	TRBJ2-5	.	CASSSLIGTGGETQYF	TGTGCCAGCAGCTCACTTATAGGGACAGGGGGAGAGACCCAGTACTTC
TRBV2	TRBD1	TRBJ2-2	.	CASSLTGVTGELFF	TGTGCCAGCAGTTTGACAGGGGTCACCGGGGAGCTGTTTTTT
TRBV6-5	.	TRBJ1-6	.	CASSLQKGYNSPLHF	TGTGCCAGCAGCCTTCAAAAGGGGTATAATTCACCCCTCCACTTT
TRBV27	.	TRBJ1-5	.	CASSLSGSNQPQHF	TGTGCCAGCAGTTTGTCCGGGAGCAATCAGCCCCAGCATTTT
TRBV6-5	TRBD1	TRBJ1-5	.	CASSIRQGNQPQHF	TGTGCCAGCAGTATCAGACAGGGGAATCAGCCCCAGCATTTT
TRBV2	.	TRBJ2-4	.	CASSAQGISKNIQYF	TGTGCCAGCAGTGCGCAGGGAATTTCCAAAAACATTCAGTACTTC
TRBV30	.	TRBJ2-1	.	CAWSSSPADNEQFF	TGTGCCTGGAGTTCCTCTCCAGCGGACAATGAGCAGTTCTTC
TRBV5-3	.	TRBJ2-2	.	CALTGSGYNTGELFF	TGTGCCTTGACCGGCTCGGGGTACAACACCGGGGAGCTGTTTTTT
TRBV5-4	.	TRBJ2-3	.	CASSLPRGNTDTQYF	TGTGCCAGCAGCCTGCCTCGGGGAAACACAGATACGCAGTATTTT
TRBV3-1/TRBV3-2	TRBD1	TRBJ2-2	.	CASSRRLGGPIGELFF	TGTGCCAGCAGTCGACGTTTAGGGGGCCCTATCGGGGAGCTGTTTTTT
TRBV21-1	.	TRBJ2-1	.	CASSAHRDSYYNEQFF	TGTGCCAGCAGCGCACATCGGGACAGCTACTACAATGAGCAGTTCTTC
TRBV24-1	TRBD2	TRBJ2-3	.	CATSARGGTSTDTQYF	TGTGCCACCAGTGCCCGGGGGGGGACTAGCACAGATACGCAGTATTTT
TRBV29-1	.	TRBJ2-1	.	CSVADNHNEQFF	TGCAGCGTTGCCGACAACCACAATGAGCAGTTCTTC
TRBV6-4	TRBD2	TRBJ2-1	few	CASSVSSGRVSNEQFF	TGTGCCAGCAGTGTTTCTAGCGGGAGGGTGAGCAATGAGCAGTTCTTC
TRBV28	.	TRBJ1-2	.	CASGREDEDYGYTF	TGTGCCAGCGGGAGGGAAGACGAGGACTATGGCTACACCTTC
TRBV19	.	TRBJ2-2	.	CASSEGVGNGELFF	TGTGCCAGTAGTGAGGGGGTTGGGAACGGGGAGCTGTTTTTT
TRBV15	TRBD1	TRBJ2-7	.	CATSRDPTGGGEYF	TGTGCCACCAGCAGAGACCCCACAGGGGGCGGAGAGTACTTC
TRBV5-4	TRBD2	TRBJ2-1	.	CASRTGGVGEQFF	TGTGCCAGCAGAACGGGAGGGGTTGGGGAGCAGTTCTTC
TRBV5-1	TRBD1	TRBJ1-1	.	CASSGTGTGTEAFF	TGCGCCAGCAGCGGAACCGGGACAGGCACTGAAGCTTTCTTT
TRBV5-1	.	TRBJ1-3	.	CASSEGLLGNTIYF	TGCGCCAGCAGCGAGGGACTCTTGGGAAACACCATATATTTT